The 10 T cell receptor beta chains in this list originate from one sample, sequenced in a study of response to subunit inactivated influenza vaccine. A single record per CDR3 protein comes from TCRdb applying MiXCR to the RT-PCR reads. The sample contains approximately 730,000 distinct CDR3 sequences, approximately 14% of which appear only once. Specimen: PBMCs from blood, collected around 15 days before vaccination. All receptors derive from a man aged 50 to 59 who received an inactivated influenza vaccine.

This chain uses TRBV7-9 with TRBJ2-1; D is unclear. The CDR3 has 15 residues. CDR1 is SEHNR and CDR2 is FQNEAQ in the germline V gene (reference sequence). Trimming removed 5 bases from V and 5 bases from J, with 16 bases in between. CDR3 residues: CASSQGPRLHNEQFF. The CDR3 DNA is TGTGCCAGCAGCCAAGGACCCCGCCTCCACAATGAGCAGTTCTTC.

This clonotype was seen repeatedly, ten times or more. The chain employs TRBV7-9 and TRBJ2-3; perhaps TRBD2 as D (6 bases). With 5 bases removed from V and 2 bases from J, the gap between germline ends came to 17 bases. Germline CDR1 is SEHNR and CDR2 is FQNEAQ (reference sequence). This CDR3 is built from 16 residues. CDR3 sequence reads: CASSREYSGLTDTQYF. For the CDR3, the DNA is TGTGCCAGCAGCCGCGAGTATAGCGGACTCACAGATACGCAGTATTTT.

J is TRBJ2-5 and V is TRBV5-1; 7 positions match TRBD2. Per germline, CDR1 SGHRS and CDR2 YFSETQ. V gave up 2 bases and J gave up 1 base; unmatched junction bases: 8. CDR3 length: 16 residues. The CDR3 DNA reads as TGCGCCAGCAGCTTTTTCGCGGGGAGGGGCCAAGAGACCCAGTACTTC. Translation: CASSFFAGRGQETQYF. Filled out from reference TRBV5-1 and TRBJ2-5, the complete variable domain reads KAGVTQTPRYLIKTRGQQVTLSCSPISGHRSVSWYQQTPGQGLQFLFEYFSETQRNKGNFPGRFSGRQFSNSRSEMNVSTLELGDSALYLCASSFFAGRGQETQYFGPGTRLLVL.

The V call is TRBV12-3 or TRBV12-4, the J call TRBJ2-1, with 8 bases identical to TRBD2. This CDR3 has 16 amino acids. J was trimmed by 3 bases and V by 2 bases; bases with no gene match: 6. The CDR3 here is CASSLRSGSSYNEQFF. The CDR3 nucleotides read TGTGCCAGCAGTTTACGGAGCGGGAGTAGCTACAATGAGCAGTTCTTC.

This clonotype turned up a few times. The chain joins TRBV19 to TRBJ1-1; D unclear. The CDR3 contains 13 residues. V dropped 5 bases and J dropped 1 base, with 8 bases sitting between them. Germline V gene sequence: CDR1 LNHDA, CDR2 SQIVND (reference sequence). Here the CDR3 DNA reads TGTGCCAGTAGTTCCCGGAGGAACACTGAAGCTTTCTTT. Translation: CASSSRRNTEAFF.

The chain recombines TRBV3-1 with TRBJ2-5, with D maybe TRBD2 (5 bases). Looked up from germline, CDR1 is LGHDT and CDR2 is YNNKEL (reference sequence). The CDR3 loop spans 19 amino acids. The V end was cut by 2 bases, the J end by 1 base, with 23 bases between. The CDR3 region has the DNA TGTGCCAGCAGCCAAATTCGGCTATCTCGCGGGCCGATCCAAGAGACCCAGTACTTC. Residues: CASSQIRLSRGPIQETQYF.

V and J are TRBV12-3 or TRBV12-4 and TRBJ2-2; D gene uncertain. The CDR3 is 16 residues long. V was cut by 5 bases and J by 0 bases, with 13 bases left in between. CDR3 in amino acids: CASSPDRIANTGELFF. The CDR3 bases are TGTGCCAGCAGTCCAGATCGAATCGCGAACACCGGGGAGCTGTTTTTT.

This clonotype was recorded many times. As DNA, the CDR3 is TGTGCCAGCAGCGATACAGGGGTTGTTGGTGAGCAGTTCTTC. It codes for CASSDTGVVGEQFF. The chain has TRBV6-2 or TRBV6-3 and TRBJ2-1, with TRBD1 identical over 7 bases. Germline CDR1 MNHEY, CDR2 SVGEGT. The junction had 11 bases not matched to a gene; V was cut back by 6 bases and J by 9 bases. There are 14 residues in the CDR3.

On this clonotype: At one end the junction does not follow the germline gene, possibly because of a read error. The CDR3 region has the DNA TGCAGAGCTAGGAACAGCGGGGGGAACACAGATACGCAGTATTTT. Protein product: CRARNSGGNTDTQYF. V gene TRBV20-1 combines with J gene TRBJ2-3; 9 bases fit TRBD2. Per germline, CDR1 DFQATT and CDR2 SNEGSKA (reference sequence). The CDR3 runs 15 residues.

Regarding this clonotype: This could be a read error, since a much larger clone is one nucleotide away. The V call is TRBV3-1, the J call TRBJ2-4; D call uncertain. This CDR3 comprises 13 residues. In germline, CDR1 is LGHDT, CDR2 YNNKEL (reference sequence). The V end lost 3 bases, the J end lost 13 bases, and 16 bases lay between the germline ends. CDR3 loop: CASSHPASLMQYF. The CDR3 nucleotides read TGTGCCAGCAGCCACCCGGCAAGCTTGATGCAGTACTTC.